This T cell receptor beta chain was documented in a study of blood T cell repertoires in COVID-19. The sample holds one count of this clone. This CDR3 region has 13 residues. Germline lookup yields CDR1 SGHDN and CDR2 FVKESK. Between the trimmed V and J ends, which lost 1 base and 7 bases, there was a span of 8 bases. How the authors handled the data: Amplification of reference gene primers provided the estimated nucleated cell counts. TCRdb's table, derived via immunoSEQ multiplex PCR, lists solely in-frame clones and lacks some. The V and J calls and clone size come from that table; D and trimming were worked out from the DNA. The data contain approximately 97,000 clones, about nine tenths of them seen just once; the ten biggest clones take up about 1.7%.

Input material: peripheral blood. The receptor was derived from a man in his 60s with acute or convalescent COVID-19. The V call is TRBV14, the J call TRBJ1-5; maybe TRBD1 (5 bases). CDR3 region: CASSQGRGQPQHF. The DNA of the CDR3 is TGTGCCAGCAGCCAAGGGAGGGGACAGCCCCAGCATTTT. Combining the CDR3 with reference TRBV14 and TRBJ1-5 gives the whole variable domain EAGVTQFPSHSVIEKGQTVTLRCDPISGHDNLYWYRRVMGKEIKFLLHFVKESKQDESGMPNNRFLAERTGGTYSTLKVQPAELEDSGVYFCASSQGRGQPQHFGDGTRLSIL.